This T cell receptor beta chain was observed in a study of T cell responses to AZD1222 COVID-19 vaccine. CDR3 length: 16 residues. The V gene's germline CDR1 is SEHNR and CDR2 FQNEAQ (reference sequence). With 3 bases removed from V and 0 bases from J, the gap between germline ends came to 12 bases. Profiled with immunoSEQ multiplex PCR; TCRdb holds only in-frame clones, not every one. The sample yields roughly 60,000 clones, over 60% seen once. Analyses pooled second doses at about 4 or about 12 weeks. Turning to this clone: Its antigen is still unknown.

Whole-study results and caveats: Once two AZD1222 doses were given, Spike-specific TCR breadth and depth went up. Repertoires were obtained only post-peak T cell response. Donors were mostly white British, more females; clonal diversity possibly underestimated.

Source: peripheral blood, taken 28 days after the second AZD1222 dose. This sequence originates from an adult who received the AZD1222 COVID-19 vaccine. The chain carries TRBV7-9 and TRBJ2-1, with D unclear. The CDR3, as DNA: TGTGCCAGCAGCTTGGTCCGGGTATCCTCCTACAATGAGCAGTTCTTC. Translation: CASSLVRVSSYNEQFF.